The rows below give T cell receptor beta chains drawn from one sample of a study of T cell responses to AZD1222 COVID-19 vaccine. Data came from immunoSEQ multiplex PCR; TCRdb stores just in-frame clones and leaves some out. There are some 170,000 clones in the sample; roughly 93% occur only once, and 0.9% lies in the top ten. The starting material was peripheral blood, obtained on day 0 of AZD1222 vaccination. The source of these receptors is an adult in good health. CDR3s include the opening cysteine and the closing phenylalanine or tryptophan. The order of the fields is V gene, clone size, D gene, J gene, CDR3 DNA, CDR3 protein. A D gene is named only where the DNA matches it firmly. Not all rows give a size; the values are once, few, many and, for expanded clones, a class.

V gene: TRBV4-2
clone size: -
D gene: TRBD1
J gene: TRBJ1-5
CDR3 DNA: TGTGCCAGCAGCCAGGAGGGACAGGGGTATGATCAGCCCCAGCATTTT
CDR3 protein: CASSQEGQGYDQPQHF

V gene: TRBV11-2
clone size: -
D gene: -
J gene: TRBJ2-5
CDR3 DNA: TGTGCCAGCAGCCCAACAAGGGGACTAGAGACCCAGTACTTC
CDR3 protein: CASSPTRGLETQYF

V gene: TRBV28
clone size: -
D gene: -
J gene: TRBJ1-4
CDR3 DNA: TGTGCCAGCGGCGGCTCAGGCGGTGAAAAACTGTTTTTT
CDR3 protein: CASGGSGGEKLFF

V gene: TRBV28
clone size: once
D gene: -
J gene: TRBJ1-2
CDR3 DNA: TGTGCCAGCAGTAATGACCCTTATGGCTACACCTTC
CDR3 protein: CASSNDPYGYTF

V gene: TRBV3-1/TRBV3-2
clone size: -
D gene: -
J gene: TRBJ2-3
CDR3 DNA: TGTGCCAGCAGCCTCTTTCTCGGGGGTTCCCGGAAAGGCACAGATACGCAGTATTTT
CDR3 protein: CASSLFLGGSRKGTDTQYF

V gene: TRBV5-1
clone size: -
D gene: TRBD1
J gene: TRBJ2-7
CDR3 DNA: TGCGCCAGCAGCTTGGATTCCGGGACAGGCAGTTACGAGCAGTACTTC
CDR3 protein: CASSLDSGTGSYEQYF

V gene: TRBV11-3
clone size: -
D gene: TRBD1
J gene: TRBJ1-2
CDR3 DNA: TGTGCCAGCAGCTTAGCGGGACAGGGGGCGTACTATGGCTACACCTTC
CDR3 protein: CASSLAGQGAYYGYTF

V gene: TRBV5-1
clone size: -
D gene: -
J gene: TRBJ1-4
CDR3 DNA: TGCGCCAGCAGCTTGACAGGGTCCCCTACTGAAAAACTGTTTTTT
CDR3 protein: CASSLTGSPTEKLFF

V gene: TRBV2
clone size: -
D gene: -
J gene: TRBJ1-4
CDR3 DNA: TGTGCCAGCAGAAACTATGCAACTAATGAAAAACTGTTTTTT
CDR3 protein: CASRNYATNEKLFF

V gene: TRBV6-5
clone size: -
D gene: -
J gene: TRBJ2-1
CDR3 DNA: TGTGCCAGCAAAACGGACTCCTACAATGAGCAGTTCTTC
CDR3 protein: CASKTDSYNEQFF

V gene: TRBV28
clone size: -
D gene: TRBD1
J gene: TRBJ1-5
CDR3 DNA: TGTGCCAGCAGTTTAGAGGGGGCTGGGGATCAGCCCCAGCATTTT
CDR3 protein: CASSLEGAGDQPQHF

V gene: TRBV18
clone size: -
D gene: -
J gene: TRBJ1-3
CDR3 DNA: TGTGCCAGCTCACCAAGGGGGGATCCCTCTGGAAACACCATATATTTT
CDR3 protein: CASSPRGDPSGNTIYF

V gene: TRBV7-9
clone size: -
D gene: -
J gene: TRBJ2-3
CDR3 DNA: TGTGCCAGCAGCTTAAGAGGTTGGGACACCCGATTCACAGATACGCAGTATTTT
CDR3 protein: CASSLRGWDTRFTDTQYF

V gene: TRBV3-1/TRBV3-2
clone size: -
D gene: -
J gene: TRBJ1-4
CDR3 DNA: TGTGCCAGCAGCCCACTCCCGGGTGCAACTAATGAAAAACTGTTTTTT
CDR3 protein: CASSPLPGATNEKLFF

V gene: TRBV6-5
clone size: -
D gene: -
J gene: TRBJ1-1
CDR3 DNA: TGTGCCAGCAGGCAACAGGGTTTGATGAACACTGAAGCTTTCTTT
CDR3 protein: CASRQQGLMNTEAFF

V gene: TRBV7-9
clone size: -
D gene: TRBD1
J gene: TRBJ1-1
CDR3 DNA: TGTGCCAGCAGCCTCGAGGGACAGTTCATGAACACTGAAGCTTTCTTT
CDR3 protein: CASSLEGQFMNTEAFF

V gene: TRBV7-9
clone size: -
D gene: -
J gene: TRBJ1-1
CDR3 DNA: TGTGCCAGCAGCTTAGAGACGAACACTGAAGCTTTCTTT
CDR3 protein: CASSLETNTEAFF

V gene: TRBV9
clone size: -
D gene: -
J gene: TRBJ1-6
CDR3 DNA: TGTGCCAGCAGCGTAGGCCAACGGATGACCTATAATTCACCCCTCCACTTT
CDR3 protein: CASSVGQRMTYNSPLHF

V gene: TRBV6-2/TRBV6-3
clone size: -
D gene: -
J gene: TRBJ1-5
CDR3 DNA: TGTGCCAGCAGTTTGAGGGGCGGAAAGATCCCACTTATATATAGCAATCAGCCCCAGCATTTT
CDR3 protein: CASSLRGGKIPLIYSNQPQHF

V gene: TRBV30
clone size: -
D gene: -
J gene: TRBJ2-2
CDR3 DNA: TGTGCCTGGAGCCTAGGGGTTACCGGGGAGCTGTTTTTT
CDR3 protein: CAWSLGVTGELFF

V gene: TRBV9
clone size: -
D gene: TRBD1
J gene: TRBJ1-5
CDR3 DNA: TGTGCCAGCAGCGAGGGACAGGGGGGTCAGCCCCAGCATTTT
CDR3 protein: CASSEGQGGQPQHF

V gene: TRBV5-1
clone size: -
D gene: TRBD1
J gene: TRBJ1-3
CDR3 DNA: TGCGCCAGCAGCATGACAGGGGAAGCCATATATTTT
CDR3 protein: CASSMTGEAIYF

V gene: TRBV2
clone size: -
D gene: TRBD1
J gene: TRBJ1-2
CDR3 DNA: TGTGCCAGCGCCGGGACAGCTAACTATGGCTACACCTTC
CDR3 protein: CASAGTANYGYTF

V gene: TRBV2
clone size: -
D gene: TRBD1
J gene: TRBJ1-2
CDR3 DNA: TGTGCCAGCAGGATACAGGGGGGATCTAACTATGGCTACACCTTC
CDR3 protein: CASRIQGGSNYGYTF

V gene: TRBV7-3
clone size: -
D gene: TRBD2
J gene: TRBJ2-3
CDR3 DNA: TGTGCCAGCAGCTTATTTTCTAGCGGGGCTGGAGATACGCAGTATTTT
CDR3 protein: CASSLFSSGAGDTQYF

V gene: TRBV7-8
clone size: -
D gene: -
J gene: TRBJ1-1
CDR3 DNA: TGTGCCAGCAGCTTACTTAATCAGGGCTTGTGGGCTTTCTTT
CDR3 protein: CASSLLNQGLWAFF

V gene: TRBV4-1
clone size: -
D gene: -
J gene: TRBJ1-5
CDR3 DNA: TGCGCCAGCAGCCCCCTAAACCAGAAACCCCAGCATTTT
CDR3 protein: CASSPLNQKPQHF

V gene: TRBV11-2
clone size: -
D gene: -
J gene: TRBJ2-1
CDR3 DNA: TGTGCCAGCAGCTTAGGGTCTGAGCAGTTCTTC
CDR3 protein: CASSLGSEQFF

V gene: TRBV9
clone size: -
D gene: -
J gene: TRBJ1-1
CDR3 DNA: TGTGCCAGCAGCGTAGACAGGGCGAACACTGAAGCTTTCTTT
CDR3 protein: CASSVDRANTEAFF

V gene: TRBV4-3
clone size: -
D gene: TRBD1
J gene: TRBJ2-7
CDR3 DNA: TGCGCCAGCAGCCGAGTCCAGGGGACAGGGGACGAGCAGTACTTC
CDR3 protein: CASSRVQGTGDEQYF